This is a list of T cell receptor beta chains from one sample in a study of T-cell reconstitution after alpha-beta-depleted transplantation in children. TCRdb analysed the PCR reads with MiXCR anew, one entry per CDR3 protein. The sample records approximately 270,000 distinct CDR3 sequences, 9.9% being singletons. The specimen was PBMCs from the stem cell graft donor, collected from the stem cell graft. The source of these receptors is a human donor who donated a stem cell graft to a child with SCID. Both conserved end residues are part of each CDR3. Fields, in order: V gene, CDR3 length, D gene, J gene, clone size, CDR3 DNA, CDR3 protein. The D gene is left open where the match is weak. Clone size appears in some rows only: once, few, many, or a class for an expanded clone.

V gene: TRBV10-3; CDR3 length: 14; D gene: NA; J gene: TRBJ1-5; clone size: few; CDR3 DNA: TGTGCCATCAGTGAGTCGCTGAGCAATCAGCCCCAGCATTTT; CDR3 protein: CAISESLSNQPQHF
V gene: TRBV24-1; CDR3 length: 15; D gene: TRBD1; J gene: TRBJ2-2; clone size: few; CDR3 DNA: TGTGCCACCAGTGCAACCGACAGGGCGGTCGGGGAGCTGTTTTTT; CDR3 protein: CATSATDRAVGELFF
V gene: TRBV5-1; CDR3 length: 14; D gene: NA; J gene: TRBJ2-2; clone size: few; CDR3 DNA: TGCGCCAGCAGCTTGCATCAGACGACCGGGGAGCTGTTTTTT; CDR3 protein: CASSLHQTTGELFF
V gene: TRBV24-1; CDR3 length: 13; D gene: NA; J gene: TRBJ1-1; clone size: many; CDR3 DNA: TGTGCCACCAGTGATTTTGGGAGGAGTGAAGCTTTCTTT; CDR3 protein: CATSDFGRSEAFF
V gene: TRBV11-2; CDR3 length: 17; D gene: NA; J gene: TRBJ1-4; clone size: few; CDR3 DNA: TGTGCCAGCAGCTTAGGGACCCTCCGACGCACTAATGAAAAACTGTTTTTT; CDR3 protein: CASSLGTLRRTNEKLFF
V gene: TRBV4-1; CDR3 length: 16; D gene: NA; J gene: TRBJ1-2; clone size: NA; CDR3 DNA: TGCGCCAGCAGCCTCAGCCCCGTCGCCGGCAACTATGGCTACACCTTC; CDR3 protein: CASSLSPVAGNYGYTF
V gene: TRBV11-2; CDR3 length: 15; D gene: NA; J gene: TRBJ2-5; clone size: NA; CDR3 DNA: TGTGCCAGCAGCACCCGACAGAATTTCCAAGAGACCCAGTACTTC; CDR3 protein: CASSTRQNFQETQYF
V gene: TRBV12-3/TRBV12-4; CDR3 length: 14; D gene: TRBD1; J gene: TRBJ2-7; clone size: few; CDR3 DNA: TGTGCCAGCAGGGGACAGGGGAGGGGATCCGAGCAGTACTTC; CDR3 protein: CASRGQGRGSEQYF
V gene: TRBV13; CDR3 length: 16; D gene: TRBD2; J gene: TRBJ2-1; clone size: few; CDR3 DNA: TGTGCCAGCAGCCCTACCGGGGGGGGCGTATACAATGAGCAGTTCTTC; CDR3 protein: CASSPTGGGVYNEQFF
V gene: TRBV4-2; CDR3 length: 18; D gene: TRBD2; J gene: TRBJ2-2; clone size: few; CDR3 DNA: TGTGCCAGCAGCCAAGGGGGCCCTAGCGGGACGAACACCGGGGAGCTGTTTTTT; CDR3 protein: CASSQGGPSGTNTGELFF
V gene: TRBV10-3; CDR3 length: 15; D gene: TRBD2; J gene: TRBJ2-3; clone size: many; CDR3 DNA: TGTGCCACCCTGAGGACTAGCGGAAGGGGAGATACGCAGTATTTT; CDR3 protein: CATLRTSGRGDTQYF
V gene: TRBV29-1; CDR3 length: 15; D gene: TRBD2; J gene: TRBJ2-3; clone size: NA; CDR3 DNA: TGCAGCGTATCCCCTCCTAGCGGGGGCACAGATACGCAGTATTTT; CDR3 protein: CSVSPPSGGTDTQYF
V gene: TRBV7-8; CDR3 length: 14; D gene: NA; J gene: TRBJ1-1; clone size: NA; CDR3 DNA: TGTGCCAGCAGCTTAGCCCCGAGGGACACTGAAGCTTTCTTT; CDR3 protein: CASSLAPRDTEAFF
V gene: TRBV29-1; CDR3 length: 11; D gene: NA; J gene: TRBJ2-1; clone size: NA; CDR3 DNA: TGCAGCGTTTTCAAAATGAATGAGCAGTTCTTC; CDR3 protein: CSVFKMNEQFF
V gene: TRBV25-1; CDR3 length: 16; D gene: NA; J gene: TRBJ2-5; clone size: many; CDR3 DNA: TGTGCCAGCAGTGAATCTTTGGCAGGGAAACGAGAGACCCAGTACTTC; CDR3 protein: CASSESLAGKRETQYF
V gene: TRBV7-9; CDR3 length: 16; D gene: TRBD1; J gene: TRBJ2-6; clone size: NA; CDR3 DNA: TGTGCCAGCAGAAGGGACAGGGGGACTGGGGCCAACGTCCTGACTTTC; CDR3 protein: CASRRDRGTGANVLTF
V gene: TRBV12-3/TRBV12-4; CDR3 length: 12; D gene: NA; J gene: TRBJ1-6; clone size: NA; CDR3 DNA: TGTGCCAGCAGTCTTTGGGCTTCACCCCTCCACTTT; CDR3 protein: CASSLWASPLHF
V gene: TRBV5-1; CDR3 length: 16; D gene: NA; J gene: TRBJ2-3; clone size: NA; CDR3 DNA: TGCGCCAGCAGAAAAGAGGCGGTAATTATCACAGATACGCAGTATTTT; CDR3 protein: CASRKEAVIITDTQYF
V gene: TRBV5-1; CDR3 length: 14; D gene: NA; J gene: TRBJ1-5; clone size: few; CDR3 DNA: TGCGCCAGCAGCCCGGCAGGGTCGTCTCAGCCCCAGCATTTT; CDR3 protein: CASSPAGSSQPQHF
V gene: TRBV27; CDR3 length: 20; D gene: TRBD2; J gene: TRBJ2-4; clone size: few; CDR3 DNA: TGTGCCAGCAGCGACCGACCCTTTAGAGCGGGGGATCTAGCCAAAAACATTCAGTACTTC; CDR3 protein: CASSDRPFRAGDLAKNIQYF
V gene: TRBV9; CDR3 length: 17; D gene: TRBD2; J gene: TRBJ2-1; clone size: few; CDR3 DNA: TGTGCCAGCAGCGTGGGGGGACTACAGGTTAGGATCAATGAGCAGTTCTTC; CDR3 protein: CASSVGGLQVRINEQFF
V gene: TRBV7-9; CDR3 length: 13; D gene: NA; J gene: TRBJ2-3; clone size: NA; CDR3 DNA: TGTGCCAGCGGCGGACGACCGGCAGATACGCAGTATTTT; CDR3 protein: CASGGRPADTQYF
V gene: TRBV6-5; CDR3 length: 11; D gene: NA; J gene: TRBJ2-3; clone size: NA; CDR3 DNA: TGTGCCAGCGGGTTAGCTAATACGCAGTATTTT; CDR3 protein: CASGLANTQYF
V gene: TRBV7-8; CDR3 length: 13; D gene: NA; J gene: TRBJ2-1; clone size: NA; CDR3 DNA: TGTGCCAGCAGCTTATCCTGGTTCAATGAGCAGTTCTTC; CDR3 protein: CASSLSWFNEQFF
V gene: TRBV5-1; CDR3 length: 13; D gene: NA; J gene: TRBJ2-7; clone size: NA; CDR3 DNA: TGCGCCAGCAGCTCAGGACGGCACTACGAGCAGTACTTC; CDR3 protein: CASSSGRHYEQYF
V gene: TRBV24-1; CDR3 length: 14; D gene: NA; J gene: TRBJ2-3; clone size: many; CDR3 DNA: TGTGCCACCAGTGATTTAAACTACGGTAATACGCAGTATTTT; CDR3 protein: CATSDLNYGNTQYF
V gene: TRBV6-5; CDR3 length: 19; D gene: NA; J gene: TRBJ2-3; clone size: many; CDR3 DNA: TGTGCCAGCAGTTACTCGATACCTACCGCCGGGTGGGGCACAGATACGCAGTATTTT; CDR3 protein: CASSYSIPTAGWGTDTQYF
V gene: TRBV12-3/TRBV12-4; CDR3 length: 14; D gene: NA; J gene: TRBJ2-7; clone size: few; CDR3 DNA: TGTGCCAGCAGTTTCACAGGGAACTCCTACGAGCAGTACTTC; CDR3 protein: CASSFTGNSYEQYF
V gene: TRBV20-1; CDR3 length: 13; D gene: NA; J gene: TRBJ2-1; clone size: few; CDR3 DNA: TGCAGTGTACTCCAAGCTTTGGGGAATGAGCAGTTCTTC; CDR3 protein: CSVLQALGNEQFF
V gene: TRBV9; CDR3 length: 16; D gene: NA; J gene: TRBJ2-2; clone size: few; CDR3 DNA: TGTGCCAGCAGCGTTCATCCGGGATCCGCTTCGGGGGAGCTGTTTTTT; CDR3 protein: CASSVHPGSASGELFF
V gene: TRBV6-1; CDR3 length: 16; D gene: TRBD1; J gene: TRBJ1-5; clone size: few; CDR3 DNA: TGTGCCAGCAGTGTGGGTGCCAGGGGGATAAGTCAGCCCCAGCATTTT; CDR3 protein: CASSVGARGISQPQHF
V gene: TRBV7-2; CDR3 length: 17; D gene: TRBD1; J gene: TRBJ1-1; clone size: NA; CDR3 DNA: TGTGCCAGCAGCTTATTTGGGACAGGGGGCTTGAACACTGAAGCTTTCTTT; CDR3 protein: CASSLFGTGGLNTEAFF
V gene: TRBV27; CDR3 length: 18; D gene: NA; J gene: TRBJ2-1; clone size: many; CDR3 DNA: TGTGCCAGCAGTTCTGATCTCCCTTACACGAGCTCCTACAATGAGCAGTTCTTC; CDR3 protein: CASSSDLPYTSSYNEQFF
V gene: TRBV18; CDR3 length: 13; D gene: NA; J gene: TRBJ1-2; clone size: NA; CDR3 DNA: TGTGCCAGCTCACCCCTGGAGGGTGCCGGCTACACCTTC; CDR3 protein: CASSPLEGAGYTF
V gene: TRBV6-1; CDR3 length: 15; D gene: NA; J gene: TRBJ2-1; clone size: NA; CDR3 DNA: TGTGCCAGCAGTCCCCAAGGGGGGGAAGACAATGAGCAGTTCTTC; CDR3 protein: CASSPQGGEDNEQFF
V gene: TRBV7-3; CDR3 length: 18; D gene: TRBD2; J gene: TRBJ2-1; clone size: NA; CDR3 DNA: TGTGCCAGCAGCCCCGGACTAGCGGGGGTCAACTCCTACAATGAGCAGTTCTTC; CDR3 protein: CASSPGLAGVNSYNEQFF
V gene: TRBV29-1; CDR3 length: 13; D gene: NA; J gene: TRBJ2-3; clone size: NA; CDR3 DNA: TGCAGCGTTGAAATGACTATAACAGATACGCAGTATTTT; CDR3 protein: CSVEMTITDTQYF
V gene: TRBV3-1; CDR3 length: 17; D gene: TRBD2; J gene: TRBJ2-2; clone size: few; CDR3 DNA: TGTGCCAGCAGCCCTTCCGAACGGGGGGGCCGGACCGGGGAGCTGTTTTTT; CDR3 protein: CASSPSERGGRTGELFF
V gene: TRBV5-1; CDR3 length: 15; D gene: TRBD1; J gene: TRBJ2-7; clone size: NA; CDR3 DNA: TGCGCCAGCAGAGATTCCGGGACAGCTGTCCGCGAGCAGTACTTC; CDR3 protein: CASRDSGTAVREQYF
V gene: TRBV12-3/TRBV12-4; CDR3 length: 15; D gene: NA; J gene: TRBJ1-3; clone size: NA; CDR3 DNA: TGTGCCAGCAGTTACAGGGCTTTCGCTGTTAACACCATATATTTT; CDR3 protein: CASSYRAFAVNTIYF